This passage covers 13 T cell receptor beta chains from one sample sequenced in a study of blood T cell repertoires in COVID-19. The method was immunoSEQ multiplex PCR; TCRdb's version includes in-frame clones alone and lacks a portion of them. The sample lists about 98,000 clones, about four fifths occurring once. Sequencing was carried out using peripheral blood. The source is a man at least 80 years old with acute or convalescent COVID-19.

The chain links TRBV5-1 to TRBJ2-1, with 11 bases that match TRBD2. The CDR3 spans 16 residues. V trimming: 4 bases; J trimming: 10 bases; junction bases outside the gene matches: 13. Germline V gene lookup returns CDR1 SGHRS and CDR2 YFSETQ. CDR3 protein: CASSSSGTSGRAEQFF. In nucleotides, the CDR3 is TGCGCCAGCAGCAGCTCCGGGACTAGCGGCAGGGCGGAGCAGTTCTTC.

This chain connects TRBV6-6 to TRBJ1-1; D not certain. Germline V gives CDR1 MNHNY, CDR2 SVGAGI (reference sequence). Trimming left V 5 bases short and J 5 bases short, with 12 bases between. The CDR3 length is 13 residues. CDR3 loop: CASSPGPGTEAFF. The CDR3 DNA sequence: TGTGCCAGCAGTCCGGGTCCGGGGACTGAAGCTTTCTTT.

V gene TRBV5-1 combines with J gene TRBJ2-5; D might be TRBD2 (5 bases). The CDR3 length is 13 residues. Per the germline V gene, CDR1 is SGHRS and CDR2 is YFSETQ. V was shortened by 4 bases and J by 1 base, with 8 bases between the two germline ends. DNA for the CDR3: TGCGCCAGCAGCCCGGACTCCCAAGAGACCCAGTACTTC. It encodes CASSPDSQETQYF. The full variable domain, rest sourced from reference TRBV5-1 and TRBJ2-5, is KAGVTQTPRYLIKTRGQQVTLSCSPISGHRSVSWYQQTPGQGLQFLFEYFSETQRNKGNFPGRFSGRQFSNSRSEMNVSTLELGDSALYLCASSPDSQETQYFGPGTRLLVL.

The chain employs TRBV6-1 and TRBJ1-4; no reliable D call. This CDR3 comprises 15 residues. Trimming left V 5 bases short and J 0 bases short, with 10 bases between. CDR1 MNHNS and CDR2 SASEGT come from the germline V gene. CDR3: CASSSLSPTNEKLFF. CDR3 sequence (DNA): TGTGCCAGCAGTTCCCTCAGTCCAACTAATGAAAAACTGTTTTTT.

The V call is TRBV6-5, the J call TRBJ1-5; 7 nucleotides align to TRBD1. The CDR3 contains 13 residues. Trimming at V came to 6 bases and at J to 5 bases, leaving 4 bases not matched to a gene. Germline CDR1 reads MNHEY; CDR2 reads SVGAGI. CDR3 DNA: TGTGCCAGCAGGACTGACAGGGATCAGCCCCAGCATTTT. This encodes CASRTDRDQPQHF.

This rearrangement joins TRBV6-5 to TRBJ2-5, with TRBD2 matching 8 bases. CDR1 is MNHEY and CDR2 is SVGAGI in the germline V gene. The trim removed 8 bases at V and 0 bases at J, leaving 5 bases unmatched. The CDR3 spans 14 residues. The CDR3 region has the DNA TGTGCCAGCGGCTTTAGCGGGGACCAAGAGACCCAGTACTTC. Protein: CASGFSGDQETQYF.

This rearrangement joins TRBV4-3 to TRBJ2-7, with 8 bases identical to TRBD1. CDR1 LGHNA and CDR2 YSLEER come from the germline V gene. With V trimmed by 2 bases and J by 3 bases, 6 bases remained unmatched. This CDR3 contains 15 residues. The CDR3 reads CASSQQAGGFYEQYF. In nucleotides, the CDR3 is TGCGCCAGCAGCCAACAAGCAGGGGGCTTCTACGAGCAGTACTTC.

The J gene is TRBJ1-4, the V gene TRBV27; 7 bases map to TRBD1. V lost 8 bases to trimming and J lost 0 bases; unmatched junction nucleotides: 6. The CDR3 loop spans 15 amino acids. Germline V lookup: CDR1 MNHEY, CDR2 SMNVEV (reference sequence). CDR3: CASRSTGATNEKLFF. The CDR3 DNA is TGTGCCAGCCGTTCCACAGGGGCAACTAATGAAAAACTGTTTTTT.

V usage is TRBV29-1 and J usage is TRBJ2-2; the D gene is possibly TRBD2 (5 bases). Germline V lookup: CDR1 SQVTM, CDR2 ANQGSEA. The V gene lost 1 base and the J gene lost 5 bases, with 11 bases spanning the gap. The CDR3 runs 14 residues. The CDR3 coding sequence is TGCAGCGTTGAAGGGGCCTCGGGGACCGGGGAGCTGTTTTTT. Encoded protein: CSVEGASGTGELFF.

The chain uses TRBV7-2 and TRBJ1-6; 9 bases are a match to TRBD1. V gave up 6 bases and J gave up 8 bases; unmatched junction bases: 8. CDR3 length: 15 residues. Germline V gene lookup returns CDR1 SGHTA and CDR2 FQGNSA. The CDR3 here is CASSNTGGADSPLHF. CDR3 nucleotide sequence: TGTGCCAGCAGTAACACAGGGGGCGCGGATTCACCCCTCCACTTT.

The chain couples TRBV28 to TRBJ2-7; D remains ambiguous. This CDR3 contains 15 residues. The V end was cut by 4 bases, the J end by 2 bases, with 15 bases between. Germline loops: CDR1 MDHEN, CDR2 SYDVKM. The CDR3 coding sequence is TGTGCCAGCAGTTCTCTACCCCCCGCCACCTACGAGCAGTACTTC. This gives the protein CASSSLPPATYEQYF.

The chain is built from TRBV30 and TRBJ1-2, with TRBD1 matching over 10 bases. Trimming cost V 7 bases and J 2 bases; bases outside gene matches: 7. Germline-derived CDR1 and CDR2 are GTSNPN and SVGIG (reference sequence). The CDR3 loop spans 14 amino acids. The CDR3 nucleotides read TGTGCCTTTACCCCGGGACAGGGGAACTATGGCTACACCTTC. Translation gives CAFTPGQGNYGYTF.

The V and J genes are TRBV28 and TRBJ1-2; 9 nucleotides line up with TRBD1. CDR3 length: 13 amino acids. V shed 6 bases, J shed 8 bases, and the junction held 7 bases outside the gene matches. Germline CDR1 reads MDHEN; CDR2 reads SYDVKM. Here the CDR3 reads CASRAQGAGGYTF. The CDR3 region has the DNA TGTGCCAGCAGGGCACAGGGGGCAGGGGGCTACACCTTC.